This TCR beta chain came from a study of tumour-infiltrating T cells in Burkitt lymphoma. Study-wide background: This cohort included all epidemiological subtypes of Burkitt lymphoma. Productive clonality predicted overall and progression-free survival. Study-wide findings and caveats: Public clonotypes, several, appeared across numerous Burkitt lymphoma patients.

About this clone: The antigen is undetermined.

V shed 3 bases and J 3 bases; nucleotides not matched to a gene: 9. This CDR3 is built from 17 residues. Germline assignment: CDR1 SGHRS and CDR2 YFSETQ. Some clones are missing from TCRdb's copy, which holds only in-frame ones; the method was immunoSEQ multiplex PCR. The table has tens of thousands of clones, around 30% seen once. Input material: tumor tissue. The gene calls are TRBV5-1 and TRBJ2-1, with 10 nucleotides matching TRBD1. This sequence was found in a human donor with Burkitt lymphoma. The CDR3 sequence: CASSWAGGTGDYNEQFF. CDR3 DNA sequence: TGCGCCAGCAGCTGGGCCGGCGGGACAGGGGACTACAATGAGCAGTTCTTC.